These T cell receptor beta chains were read from a single sample in a study of T cells in Graves' hyperthyroidism and ophthalmopathy. Each CDR3 protein is one row after TCRdb ran MiXCR on the multiplex PCR reads. The sample includes under 350,000 distinct CDR3 sequences, around 23% of them seen just once. What was sequenced was blood. These receptors were obtained from a woman aged 50 to 65 with Graves' hyperthyroidism. The CDR3 runs from the conserved cysteine through the conserved F or W. Rows give clone size only sometimes, using once, few, many, or a class for an expanded clone.

v_call: TRBV3-1; j_call: TRBJ2-2; clone_size: .; cdr3_aa: CPSSQDKVTRITGELFF
v_call: TRBV7-2; j_call: TRBJ1-4; clone_size: .; cdr3_aa: CASSLSLGDEKLFF
v_call: TRBV19; j_call: TRBJ2-3; clone_size: once; cdr3_aa: CASSLQGGGRADTQYF
v_call: TRBV5-1; j_call: TRBJ1-2; clone_size: few; cdr3_aa: CASTTGTGSFYGYTF
v_call: TRBV6-1; j_call: TRBJ1-5; clone_size: many; cdr3_aa: CASSGERNQPQHF
v_call: TRBV5-6; j_call: TRBJ2-5; clone_size: many; cdr3_aa: CASSLVSQETQYF
v_call: TRBV20-1; j_call: TRBJ2-1; clone_size: many; cdr3_aa: CSATPRGAGEQFF
v_call: TRBV4-1; j_call: TRBJ1-3; clone_size: .; cdr3_aa: CASSQDPAIVSGNTIYF
v_call: TRBV20-1; j_call: TRBJ2-7; clone_size: few; cdr3_aa: CSARDRGGVGEQYF
v_call: TRBV28; j_call: TRBJ2-7; clone_size: many; cdr3_aa: CASSLRSYEQYF
v_call: TRBV6-1; j_call: TRBJ1-6; clone_size: few; cdr3_aa: CASSIQGAYNSPLHF
v_call: TRBV18; j_call: TRBJ1-1; clone_size: few; cdr3_aa: CASSSGDRLDAFF
v_call: TRBV29-1; j_call: TRBJ2-3; clone_size: many; cdr3_aa: CSVPGRPTDTQYF
v_call: TRBV28; j_call: TRBJ2-2; clone_size: few; cdr3_aa: CASSPRRGGTGELFF
v_call: TRBV6-5; j_call: TRBJ2-2; clone_size: few; cdr3_aa: CASSYSGGNTGELFF
v_call: TRBV7-9; j_call: TRBJ2-1; clone_size: many; cdr3_aa: CASSSTGFTEQFF
v_call: TRBV5-1; j_call: TRBJ1-5; clone_size: few; cdr3_aa: CASSLGGSRSNQPQHF
v_call: TRBV7-9; j_call: TRBJ2-1; clone_size: .; cdr3_aa: CASSLALNGQFF
v_call: TRBV6-2/TRBV6-3; j_call: TRBJ2-5; clone_size: .; cdr3_aa: CASSYSYSSMETQYF
v_call: TRBV6-5; j_call: TRBJ1-6; clone_size: .; cdr3_aa: CASSYPKGTGHRGSPLHF
v_call: TRBV28; j_call: TRBJ2-1; clone_size: many; cdr3_aa: CAIYSFGTPWNEQFF
v_call: TRBV7-8; j_call: TRBJ2-1; clone_size: many; cdr3_aa: CASSSSRGGEQFF
v_call: TRBV7-9; j_call: TRBJ2-2; clone_size: .; cdr3_aa: CASSLDRGAITGELFF
v_call: TRBV14; j_call: TRBJ2-7; clone_size: few; cdr3_aa: CASRPSGTSYEQYF